This is a list of T cell receptor beta chains from one sample in a study of T cell repertoires in cytomegalovirus infection. These TCRs' antigens remain unknown. Using its own MiXCR run on the reads, TCRdb lists one record per CDR3 protein. The data contain around 710,000 distinct CDR3 sequences, 25% to 30% of them singletons. The sequencing used cultured CD8+ T cells from PBMCs, collected from culture after CMV antigen stimulation. These receptors were taken from a human donor in good health (CMV status not recorded). Some clones in this sample may be carry-over from other donors' samples. Both conserved end residues are part of each CDR3. Fields, in order: J gene, D gene, V gene, clone size, CDR3 DNA, CDR3 protein. The D gene is left open where the match is weak. Clone sizes are given selectively: once, few, many, or a class where the clone is expanded.

TRBJ2-1 TRBD2 TRBV7-6 few TGTGCCAGCAGCTTGTATACTAGCGGGGGGATAAATGAGCAGTTCTTC CASSLYTSGGINEQFF
TRBJ2-3 . TRBV12-3/TRBV12-4 . TGTGCCAGCAGTACTACCCTTTTTTCGGGGGATACGCAGTATTTT CASSTTLFSGDTQYF
TRBJ1-1 . TRBV4-1 . TGCGCCAGCAGCCACCTCTTAGACACTGAAGCTTTCTTT CASSHLLDTEAFF
TRBJ2-1 . TRBV29-1 . TGCAGCGTTGAAGGGCAGGGCGGCTACAATGAGCAGTTCTTC CSVEGQGGYNEQFF
TRBJ2-1 . TRBV6-5 . TGTGCCAGCAGTTACCAGGCTGAGAACTACAATGAGCAGTTCTTC CASSYQAENYNEQFF
TRBJ2-2 TRBD1 TRBV6-6 few TGTGCCAGCAGCTACAACCTAGGAATTGGGACAGTTACGGGCCACGGGGAGCTGTTTTTT CASSYNLGIGTVTGHGELFF
TRBJ1-1 . TRBV18 . TGTGCCAGCTCACCAAATTTCATGAACACTGAAGCTTTCTTT CASSPNFMNTEAFF
TRBJ2-5 TRBD1 TRBV10-3 . TGTGCCATCAGTGAGTCACCTCAGGGGGAAGAGACCCAGTACTTC CAISESPQGEETQYF
TRBJ1-2 TRBD1 TRBV9 . TGTGCCAGCAGCGTACAGGGGGCGGGCTATGGCTACACCTTC CASSVQGAGYGYTF
TRBJ1-5 . TRBV25-1 . . CASSSSGQGLGQPQHF
TRBJ2-4 TRBD1 TRBV13 . TGTGCCAGCAGCTCGCAGACAGGGCTCCTAGCCAAAAACATTCAGTACTTC CASSSQTGLLAKNIQYF
TRBJ1-4 TRBD1 TRBV7-8 . TGTGCCAGCAGCCCAGACAGGGCCAACATGTTTTTT CASSPDRANMFF
TRBJ1-1 . TRBV9 . TGTGCCAGCACCAACGGAAAGAACACTGAAGCTTTCTTT CASTNGKNTEAFF
TRBJ2-7 . TRBV2 many TGTGCCAGCAGTGATAGGGCCTACGAGCAGTACTTC CASSDRAYEQYF
TRBJ2-1 . TRBV7-9 few TGTGCCAGCAGCCCCCCGGGCCCGGGACCTCCAGACAATGAGCAGTTCTTC CASSPPGPGPPDNEQFF
TRBJ2-1 . TRBV5-8 . TGTGCCAGCAGCTTGGAGGGGCGTTTCTACAATGAGCAGTTCTTC CASSLEGRFYNEQFF
TRBJ2-2 TRBD1 TRBV6-1 many TGTGCCAGCAGAGAACAGGGGAGTACCGGGGAGCTGTTTTTT CASREQGSTGELFF
TRBJ2-3 TRBD2 TRBV7-9 . TGTGCCAGCAGCTACTTTCCGGGGGGGCTCTCATACGCAGATACGCAGTATTTT CASSYFPGGLSYADTQYF
TRBJ1-2 TRBD1 TRBV27 . TGTGCCAGCACTGGACAGGCGGGTAGGGCAGACTACACCTTC CASTGQAGRADYTF
TRBJ1-5 . TRBV20-1 few TGCAGTGCTAGTGAGGGGCAGCCCCAGCATTTT CSASEGQPQHF
TRBJ2-2 TRBD2 TRBV4-1 . TGCGCCAGCAGCCCCGCGACTAGCGGGGGGGCGAACACCGGGGAGCTGTTTTTT CASSPATSGGANTGELFF
TRBJ2-1 . TRBV7-3 . TGTGCCAGCAGCACCGGGACCGATGAGCAGTTCTTC CASSTGTDEQFF
TRBJ1-2 TRBD1 TRBV2 . TGTGCCCGCCTGAACAGGGGTTACGGCTATGGCTACACCTTC CARLNRGYGYGYTF
TRBJ1-2 . TRBV7-2 few TGTGCCAGCAGCTTCACAGCGTCGGTTATCGGCTACACCTTC CASSFTASVIGYTF
TRBJ2-7 TRBD1 TRBV7-6 few TGTGCCAGCAGCATCCTGCCGGGACAGTCCTACGAGCAGTACTTC CASSILPGQSYEQYF
TRBJ2-1 . TRBV20-1 . TGCAGTGCTAGAGTCCCCCGGGACCACAATGAGCAGTTCTTC CSARVPRDHNEQFF
TRBJ1-1 . TRBV6-2/TRBV6-3 few TGTGCCAGCAGCATCGGACATTCGGGAACTGAAGCTTTCTTT CASSIGHSGTEAFF
TRBJ2-1 . TRBV27 . TGTGCCAGCAGTTCGCGGACCTCCTACAATGAGCAGTTCTTC CASSSRTSYNEQFF
TRBJ2-5 TRBD2 TRBV4-1 . TGCGCCAGCAGCCCCCGGGCTAGCGGGGAAGAGACCCAGTACTTC CASSPRASGEETQYF
TRBJ1-1 TRBD1 TRBV2 . TGTGCCAGCAGGGCCCGGACAGGGATGATTGCTGAAGCTTTCTTT CASRARTGMIAEAFF
TRBJ2-6 . TRBV6-4 . TGTGCCAGCAGTGACATTTGGGGTCCTGGGGCCAACGTCCTGACTTTC CASSDIWGPGANVLTF
TRBJ2-6 . TRBV7-9 . TGTGCCAGCAGCTCAGGGCTGGCCAACGTCCTGACTTTC CASSSGLANVLTF
TRBJ2-7 . TRBV7-9 . TGTGCCAGCAGCATACCCGGGCCGTCAGTCTACGAGCAGTACTTC CASSIPGPSVYEQYF
TRBJ2-3 . TRBV6-2/TRBV6-3 . TGTGCCAGCAATGAACCGGTAACCACAGATACGCAGTATTTT CASNEPVTTDTQYF
TRBJ2-1 TRBD2 TRBV11-3 . TGTGCCAGCAGCTTAGACGGGACTAGTCCCGACAATGAGCAGTTCTTC CASSLDGTSPDNEQFF
TRBJ1-1 . TRBV29-1 . TGCAGCGATTGGGGGGGGACCACTGAAGCTTTCTTT CSDWGGTTEAFF
TRBJ2-2 TRBD1 TRBV12-3/TRBV12-4 . TGTGCCAGCAACCAGGGGACAGGGTGGGACGGGGAGCTGTTTTTT CASNQGTGWDGELFF
TRBJ2-3 . TRBV9 few TGTGCCAGCAGCCCCCGGGGTAGCATGGGCACAGATACGCAGTATTTT CASSPRGSMGTDTQYF
TRBJ1-2 . TRBV6-6 . TGTGCCAGCAGTGACCCTCTCTATGGCTACACCTTC CASSDPLYGYTF
TRBJ1-4 . TRBV4-3 . TGCGCCAGCAGCCCAAGGAAGGGGGCAACTAATGAAAAACTGTTTTTT CASSPRKGATNEKLFF
TRBJ2-7 TRBD1 TRBV3-1 few TGTGCCAGCAGCTCGGAGACAGGGCCTAACTACGAGCAGTACTTC CASSSETGPNYEQYF
TRBJ2-2 . TRBV7-2 many TGTGCCAGCAGGTCTTGGGGGGAGCTGTTTTTT CASRSWGELFF
TRBJ2-1 . TRBV6-1 . TGTGCCAGCAGTGAAACTAGGAGCTCCTACAATGAGCAGTTCTTC CASSETRSSYNEQFF
TRBJ2-3 TRBD2 TRBV7-9 once TGTGCCACCCGTGCGGGGGGCGATGCGCAGTATTTT CATRAGGDAQYF
TRBJ1-2 . TRBV20-1 . TGCAGTGCTAGTATCAACTATGGCTACACCTTC CSASINYGYTF
TRBJ2-5 TRBD2 TRBV7-9 . TGTGCCAGCAGCCTCGAAGGGACTAGCGCCGAGACCCAGTACTTC CASSLEGTSAETQYF
TRBJ1-1 . TRBV7-8 many TGTGCCAGCAGCTTAGGGGGACGGATGATAACCACCCTGAACACTGAAGCTTTCTTT CASSLGGRMITTLNTEAFF
TRBJ2-1 . TRBV11-3 . TGTGCCAGCAGCTTAGATCCAGGACGATACAATGAGCAGTTCTTC CASSLDPGRYNEQFF
TRBJ2-5 . TRBV5-4 few TGTGCCAGCAGCTTGGGACACCCTGCGACAGGGGCGGAGCGGGGGGACCATGAGACCCAGTACTTC CASSLGHPATGAERGDHETQYF
TRBJ2-4 TRBD2 TRBV2 few TGTGCCAGCAGTGCACTAGCGGGGGGCCAAAACATTCAGTACTTC CASSALAGGQNIQYF
TRBJ2-5 . TRBV6-6 . TGTGCCAGCAGTTACCCGGCAGGGGCGATAGAGACCCAGTACTTC CASSYPAGAIETQYF
TRBJ1-1 . TRBV7-9 . TGTGCCAGCAGCTTAAGAGTCACTGAAGCTTTCTTT CASSLRVTEAFF
TRBJ1-2 . TRBV12-3/TRBV12-4 few TGTGCCAGCAGCATTGGTGGGCTCTATGGCTACACCTTC CASSIGGLYGYTF
TRBJ2-6 TRBD1 TRBV7-3 . TGTGCCAGCAGCCGATTGGGGGACAGGGGGGCCTCTGGGGCCAACGTCCTGACTTTC CASSRLGDRGASGANVLTF